The T cell receptor (beta chain) under discussion was sequenced for a study of blood T cells in healthy people across ages. The overall study: About one barcoded TCR beta cDNA was captured per two T cells.

Alongside a J-beta primer mix, a sample-barcoded 5' primer served in a second PCR lasting 7 to 11 cycles. Every individual sample yielded 3 million or more paired-end reads (each containing CDR3). TCRdb itself ran the 5' RACE reads through MiXCR, one entry per CDR3 protein. The profile covers 1.5 million or so distinct CDR3 sequences, with about 42% appearing a single time and more than 4% taken by the ten largest. The authors isolated at least 7 million PBMCs per sample. The material sequenced was blood. This TCR derives from a woman aged 18-30 years in good health.

DNA for the CDR3: TGCGCCAGCAGCCTTCGGGAGAGACTGAATGGCTACACCTTC. Protein product: CASSLRERLNGYTF. The chain couples TRBV4-1 to TRBJ1-2; D is unresolved. The V and J ends lost 4 bases and 6 bases respectively, with 15 bases between them. The CDR3 is 14 residues long. Germline CDR1 MGHRA, CDR2 YSYEKL.